This entry concerns a single T cell receptor (beta chain). The data derive from a study of blood T cell repertoires in COVID-19. Across the study: Nucleic acid was either cDNA or gDNA, and it came from T cells, B-cell-depleted T cells, or PBMCs.

Using immunoSEQ multiplex PCR, the repertoire was profiled, and TCRdb retains in-frame clones only, with some absent. The sample holds 200,000 to 250,000 clones, around four fifths seen once. From germline, CDR1 is LNHNV and CDR2 YYDKDF (reference sequence). The CDR3 extends over 15 amino acids. V lost 6 bases, J lost 4 bases, and 9 bases stayed unmatched. Participant age was 18 to 89 years, and participants resided in 25 or so US areas. Clinical history reported by participants formed the basis on which cohorts were assigned. Each recovered donor of Cohort 3 presented with two negative PCRs, clearance, or symptom resolution.

The specimen sequenced was PBMCs or T cells enriched from blood (not recorded which). The clonotype was recovered from a man aged 35-49 years who had recovered from COVID-19. The chain carries TRBV15 and TRBJ1-5; 7 bases agree with TRBD1. CDR3 region: CATRRLDRNNQPQHF. CDR3 nucleotide sequence: TGTGCCACCAGAAGACTGGACAGGAATAATCAGCCCCAGCATTTT.